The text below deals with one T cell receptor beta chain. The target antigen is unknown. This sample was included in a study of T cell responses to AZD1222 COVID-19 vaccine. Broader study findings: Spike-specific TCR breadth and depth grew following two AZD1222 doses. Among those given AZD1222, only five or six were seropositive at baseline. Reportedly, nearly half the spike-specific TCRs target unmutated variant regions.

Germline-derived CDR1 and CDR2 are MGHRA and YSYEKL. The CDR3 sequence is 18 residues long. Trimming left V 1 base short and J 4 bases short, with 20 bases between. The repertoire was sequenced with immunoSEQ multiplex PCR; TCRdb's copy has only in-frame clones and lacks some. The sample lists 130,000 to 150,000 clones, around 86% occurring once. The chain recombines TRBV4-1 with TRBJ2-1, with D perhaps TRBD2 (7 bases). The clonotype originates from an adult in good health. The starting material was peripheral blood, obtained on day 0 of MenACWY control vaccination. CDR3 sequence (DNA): TGCGCCAGCAGCCAAGCCTCCTGGAGGGGGGGCGGATACAATGAGCAGTTCTTC. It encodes CASSQASWRGGGYNEQFF.